This T cell receptor (beta chain) was retrieved from a study of blood T cell repertoires in COVID-19. Looking at the study overall: PBMCs, B-cell-depleted T cells, or T cells were the source of the cDNA or gDNA that made up the material.

Sequencing was performed with immunoSEQ multiplex PCR; in TCRdb, only in-frame clones are kept and a portion is missing. The table lists about 320,000 clones, about 90% of them singletons. Deletions cut 6 bases from V and 0 bases from J, with 11 bases between. Germline V lookup: CDR1 SGHAT, CDR2 FQNNGV. This CDR3 spans 14 amino acids. The sequenced sample was peripheral blood. This receptor was obtained from a woman aged 25 to 39 with COVID-19, enrolled during active disease. This sequence joins TRBV11-2 and TRBJ1-1; D not certain. CDR3 DNA: TGTGCCAGCAGATTGGAGATCTTGAACACTGAAGCTTTCTTT. It yields the protein CASRLEILNTEAFF.